This entry features one T cell receptor beta chain sequence. Its target is unknown. Ten milliliters of peripheral blood were drawn from each donor. Germline loops: CDR1 SGHTA, CDR2 FQGNSA. This CDR3 has 17 residues. This sample is drawn from a study of blood T cells in healthy people across ages. Study results and limitations: While age rose, TCR beta diversity per million T cells dropped in a roughly linear way.

A second 7 to 11 cycle PCR used barcoded and J-beta primers. The template-switch adaptor was a 5' adaptor with 12 random nucleotides. It tagged each cDNA molecule. Any given sample supplied a minimum of 2.5 million CDR3-containing paired-end reads. TCRdb passed the 5' RACE reads through MiXCR, listing each CDR3 protein once. The table shows hundreds of thousands of distinct CDR3 sequences, with roughly 60% occurring only once. The rearrangement joins TRBV7-2 to TRBJ2-7, with D possibly being TRBD2 (6 bases). The J call could be wrong; TRBJ2-5 is a better fit for the DNA end. The receptor was derived from a man aged 30 to 39 in good health. The sample consisted of blood. CDR3 amino acids: CASSPDPYERRAETQYF. In nucleotides, the CDR3 is TGTGCCAGCAGCCCAGACCCCTATGAGCGGAGGGCGGAGACCCAGTACTTC.